Shown below are 27 T cell receptor beta chains from a single sample sequenced in a study of blood T cell repertoires in COVID-19. Measured with immunoSEQ multiplex PCR; TCRdb has only the in-frame clones, and not every one. The sample lists approximately 200,000 clones; over 75% were seen once. The sample comprised peripheral blood. Every receptor here comes from a man aged 50 or older with acute or convalescent COVID-19.

The chain uses TRBV2 and TRBJ1-2; TRBD1 matches 7 bases. The CDR3 is made up of 14 amino acids. Germline-derived CDR1 and CDR2 are SNHLY and FYNNEI. The V and J ends lost 4 bases and 4 bases, in that order; junction bases with no gene match: 6. This CDR3 reads CASSAEGAGYGYTF. In DNA form, the CDR3 reads TGTGCCAGCAGTGCTGAGGGGGCGGGCTATGGCTACACCTTC.

The V call is TRBV2, the J call TRBJ2-3; TRBD2 matches at 14 bases. CDR1 SNHLY and CDR2 FYNNEI come from the germline V gene. The CDR3 is 16 amino acids. Trimming cost V 6 bases and J 5 bases; bases outside gene matches: 7. The chain's CDR3 is CASRPTSGGAGDTQYF. In DNA, the CDR3 is TGTGCCAGCAGACCGACTAGCGGGGGGGCGGGAGATACGCAGTATTTT.

This clone has only one observation. The V call is TRBV7-6, the J call TRBJ2-5; perhaps TRBD2 as D (7 bases). V lost 1 base, J lost 1 base, and 16 bases lay in between. The CDR3 covers 17 residues. Per the germline V gene, CDR1 is SGHVS and CDR2 is FNYEAQ. The CDR3 reads CASSLGGAGTIQETQYF. CDR3 nucleotides: TGTGCCAGCAGCTTAGGGGGGGCAGGGACTATCCAAGAGACCCAGTACTTC.

The rearrangement uses TRBV30 and TRBJ1-6, with D possibly TRBD1 on 5 matching bases. CDR3 length: 16 amino acids. Germline values: CDR1 GTSNPN, CDR2 SVGIG (reference sequence). Between the trimmed V and J ends, which lost 5 bases and 0 bases, there was a span of 14 bases. For the CDR3, the DNA is TGTGCCTGGTCCAGGGAATCCCCCTCCTATAATTCACCCCTCCACTTT. Encoded protein: CAWSRESPSYNSPLHF.

V usage is TRBV6-5 and J usage is TRBJ1-1, with D uncertain. CDR3 length: 15 residues. V dropped 0 bases and J dropped 0 bases, with 8 bases sitting between them. Germline V gene data show CDR1 as MNHEY and CDR2 as SVGAGI. The CDR3 region is CASSYSTTVNTEAFF. The CDR3 DNA reads TGTGCCAGCAGTTACTCGACGACTGTGAACACTGAAGCTTTCTTT.

V gene TRBV7-3 combines with J gene TRBJ1-1; D remains unclear. Germline V gene sequence: CDR1 SGHTA, CDR2 FQGTGA. With 5 bases removed from V and 0 bases from J, the gap between germline ends came to 7 bases. The CDR3 has 13 amino acids. Here the CDR3 DNA reads TGTGCCAGCAGCCTCGAGATGAACACTGAAGCTTTCTTT. This codes for CASSLEMNTEAFF.

The rearrangement uses TRBV29-1 and TRBJ1-1, with 11 bases lining up with TRBD1. The V segment lost 7 bases and the J segment 8 bases; nucleotides outside the gene matches: 24. Germline-derived CDR1 and CDR2 are SQVTM and ANQGSEA. CDR3 length: 18 residues. CDR3: CSAGNILRTGGVGVEAFF. CDR3 sequence (DNA): TGCAGCGCCGGTAATATCTTAAGGACAGGGGGCGTTGGAGTGGAAGCTTTCTTT.

The genes are TRBV4-2 and TRBJ2-5, with 7 bases that match TRBD2. The CDR3 totals 13 residues. J gave up 2 bases and V 4 bases, and 1 base lay outside the gene matches. The germline gives CDR1 LGHNA, CDR2 YNFKEQ. The CDR3 spells CASSPGGQETQYF. CDR3 nucleotides: TGTGCCAGCAGCCCGGGGGGACAAGAGACCCAGTACTTC.

The chain links TRBV21-1 to TRBJ1-2. TRBV21-1 is a pseudogene segment. The CDR3 sequence is 22 residues long. CDR3 coding DNA: TGTGCCAGCAGCAAAAAGTGGGACTTTCTCTGGGATAGGACGCCTACTCTCTATGGCTACACCTTC. Translated: CASSKKWDFLWDRTPTLYGYTF.

Only a few counts were recorded for this clone. The chain uses TRBV5-1 and TRBJ2-7; TRBD1 is a possible D gene (6 bases). The CDR3 loop spans 15 amino acids. Looked up from germline, CDR1 is SGHRS and CDR2 is YFSETQ. V dropped 5 bases and J dropped 2 bases, with 17 bases sitting between them. CDR3 residues: CASSSDRVYPYEQYF. The CDR3 nucleotides read TGCGCCAGCAGTTCGGACAGAGTCTACCCCTACGAGCAGTACTTC.

The chain has TRBV30 and TRBJ1-4; possible D gene TRBD1, 5 bases. Germline V gene sequence: CDR1 GTSNPN, CDR2 SVGIG (reference sequence). Trimming removed 4 bases from V and 8 bases from J, with 17 bases in between. The CDR3 is 14 residues long. CDR3 sequence: CAWKQVENAEKLFF. The CDR3 DNA sequence: TGTGCCTGGAAACAGGTTGAGAACGCCGAAAAACTGTTTTTT.

This clone appeared a single time. The CDR3 DNA follows: TGTGCCAGCAGCTTCGGGGTCCATAATGAAAAACTGTTTTTT. This encodes CASSFGVHNEKLFF. This rearrangement joins TRBV6-5 to TRBJ1-4, with no clear D. The CDR3 spans 14 residues. Germline assignment: CDR1 MNHEY and CDR2 SVGAGI. V dropped 6 bases and J dropped 4 bases, with 12 bases sitting between them.

The chain employs TRBV5-4 and TRBJ1-2; D not certain. Germline CDR1 is SGHNT and CDR2 is YYREEE (reference sequence). The ends were cut back, 7 bases at V and 0 bases at J, with 7 bases in the middle. The CDR3 contains 12 residues. CDR3 sequence reads: CASEVANYGYTF. The CDR3 DNA sequence: TGTGCCAGCGAGGTAGCTAACTATGGCTACACCTTC. The full variable domain, its missing parts supplied by reference TRBV5-4 and TRBJ1-2, is ETGVTQSPTHLIKTRGQQVTLRCSSQSGHNTVSWYQQALGQGPQFIFQYYREEENGRGNFPPRFSGLQFPNYSSELNVNALELDDSALYLCASEVANYGYTFGSGTRLTVV.

The CDR3 protein is CASSVGAGQGINTIYF. The DNA of the CDR3 is TGTGCCAGCAGCGTAGGGGCGGGACAGGGGATAAACACCATATATTTT. The rearrangement joins TRBV9 to TRBJ1-3, with 10 positions matching TRBD1. CDR1 is SGDLS, CDR2 YYNGEE, per germline. CDR3 length: 16 amino acids. Trimming cost V 0 bases and J 6 bases; bases outside gene matches: 6.

The chain carries TRBV11-2 and TRBJ1-2, with D tentatively TRBD1 (6 bases). V was shortened by 4 bases and J by 1 base, with 19 bases between the two germline ends. The length of the CDR3 is 17 residues. Looked up from germline, CDR1 is SGHAT and CDR2 is FQNNGV. This chain's CDR3 is CASSSTATWDNNYGYTF. The CDR3 coding sequence is TGTGCCAGCAGCTCGACAGCGACATGGGACAATAACTATGGCTACACCTTC.

This sequence joins TRBV6-1 and TRBJ1-1; 10 bases agree with TRBD1. V lost 3 bases, J lost 7 bases, and 8 bases stayed unmatched. This CDR3 is built from 15 residues. CDR1 MNHNS and CDR2 SASEGT come from the germline V gene. Here the CDR3 reads CASSESGTGANEAFF. In DNA form, the CDR3 reads TGTGCCAGCAGTGAGTCCGGGACAGGGGCGAATGAAGCTTTCTTT.

This chain joins TRBV6-1 and TRBJ1-1, with 9 bases identical to TRBD1. Germline assignment: CDR1 MNHNS and CDR2 SASEGT. After removal of 3 bases from V and 1 base from J, the junction contained 3 bases not matched to a gene. The CDR3 consists of 15 residues. CDR3 sequence reads: CASSDPGQGNTEAFF. The CDR3 coding sequence is TGTGCCAGCAGTGATCCGGGACAGGGGAACACTGAAGCTTTCTTT.

This clone has only a few counts. This sequence joins TRBV5-8 and TRBJ1-6, with D possibly being TRBD1 (6 bases). The CDR3 is 17 residues long. Germline V lookup: CDR1 SGHTS, CDR2 YDEGEE. V was pared by 3 bases and J by 7 bases, with 20 bases between. The DNA of the CDR3 is TGTGCCAGCAGCTGGCAGGGGACCTCTTTGACGAATTCACCCCTCCACTTT. Translating gives CASSWQGTSLTNSPLHF.

This sequence joins TRBV6-1 and TRBJ1-1, with 8 bases identical to TRBD1. The CDR3 spans 14 residues. Germline V gives CDR1 MNHNS, CDR2 SASEGT. V dropped 1 base and J dropped 5; count of bases not matched to a gene: 3. Here the CDR3 DNA reads TGTGCCAGCAGTGAAGGGACAGGGAGGACTGAAGCTTTCTTT. Protein sequence: CASSEGTGRTEAFF.

The rearrangement joins TRBV5-6 to TRBJ2-4, with D maybe TRBD2 (6 bases). The CDR3 consists of 15 residues. Germline V gives CDR1 SGHDT, CDR2 YYEEEE. The V end was cut by 4 bases, the J end by 3 bases, with 14 bases between. The CDR3 bases are TGTGCCAGCAGCCAAGCTCCGGGACTCAAAAACATTCAGTACTTC. It specifies CASSQAPGLKNIQYF.

The chain combines TRBV3-1 (or the pseudogene TRBV3-2) with TRBJ2-5; TRBD2 agrees at 9 bases. Germline V gene sequence: CDR1 LGHDT, CDR2 YNNKEL (reference sequence). The CDR3 extends over 17 amino acids. After removal of 1 base from V and 4 bases from J, the junction contained 10 bases not matched to a gene. The CDR3 DNA is TGTGCCAGCAGCCAAGGAAGAATGGCTAGCGGGGCAGAGACCCAGTACTTC. It specifies CASSQGRMASGAETQYF.

The chain links TRBV6-5 to TRBJ1-2; D uncertain. This CDR3 is 14 amino acids long. Looked up from germline, CDR1 is MNHEY and CDR2 is SVGAGI. The ends were cut back, 6 bases at V and 4 bases at J, with 15 bases in the middle. The CDR3 coding sequence is TGTGCCAGCAGGGAGGGCCTTACAATCTATGGCTACACCTTC. Amino acid sequence: CASREGLTIYGYTF.

This sequence joins TRBV7-9 and TRBJ2-3; 7 nucleotides match TRBD2. The ends lost 1 base at V and 4 bases at J; junction bases unmatched: 8. Per the germline V gene, CDR1 is SEHNR and CDR2 is FQNEAQ (reference sequence). CDR3 length: 16 amino acids. The CDR3 sequence is CASSLVIAGGADTQYF. The CDR3 nucleotides read TGTGCCAGCAGCTTAGTGATAGCGGGTGGTGCAGATACGCAGTATTTT.

The V gene is TRBV10-3, the J gene TRBJ1-6; 10 positions agree with TRBD1. With 3 bases clipped from V and 13 bases from J, the junction kept 6 bases outside the gene matches. Looked up from germline, CDR1 is ENHRY and CDR2 is SYGVKD. This CDR3 region has 14 residues. The CDR3 coding sequence is TGTGCCATCAGTGATGACAGGGGGCTAGGGCCCCTCCACTTT. This encodes CAISDDRGLGPLHF.

The genes are TRBV2 and TRBJ1-6; a possible D gene is TRBD1 (5 bases). Germline CDR1 and CDR2: SNHLY and FYNNEI. The CDR3 totals 14 residues. The V and J ends lost 7 bases and 5 bases respectively, with 12 bases between them. In DNA, the CDR3 is TGTGCCAGCAATTCAGGGCAGAATAATTCACCCCTCCACTTT. Protein: CASNSGQNNSPLHF.

The rearrangement links TRBV19 to TRBJ1-2; perhaps TRBD1 as D (6 bases). With 4 bases removed from V and 7 bases from J, the gap between germline ends came to 13 bases. This CDR3 has 13 residues. The germline V gene encodes CDR1 LNHDA and CDR2 SQIVND (reference sequence). CDR3 region: CASSTHRESGYTF. The CDR3 DNA is TGTGCCAGTAGTACCCACAGGGAAAGTGGCTACACCTTC. Full variable domain (rest looked up from reference TRBV19 and TRBJ1-2): DGGITQSPKYLFRKEGQNVTLSCEQNLNHDAMYWYRQDPGQGLRLIYYSQIVNDFQKGDIAEGYSVSREKKESFPLTVTSAQKNPTAFYLCASSTHRESGYTFGSGTRLTVV.

Only a few counts were recorded for this clone. The rearrangement joins TRBV27 to TRBJ1-2; TRBD1 aligns across 10 bases. Germline trimming cut 6 bases from V and 7 bases from J; bases unmatched to any gene: 8. Germline CDR1 is MNHEY and CDR2 is SMNVEV (reference sequence). CDR3 length: 14 amino acids. CDR3 nucleotides: TGTGCCAGCAGCCCGGACAGGGGGTTTTTTGGCTACACCTTC. Amino acids: CASSPDRGFFGYTF.